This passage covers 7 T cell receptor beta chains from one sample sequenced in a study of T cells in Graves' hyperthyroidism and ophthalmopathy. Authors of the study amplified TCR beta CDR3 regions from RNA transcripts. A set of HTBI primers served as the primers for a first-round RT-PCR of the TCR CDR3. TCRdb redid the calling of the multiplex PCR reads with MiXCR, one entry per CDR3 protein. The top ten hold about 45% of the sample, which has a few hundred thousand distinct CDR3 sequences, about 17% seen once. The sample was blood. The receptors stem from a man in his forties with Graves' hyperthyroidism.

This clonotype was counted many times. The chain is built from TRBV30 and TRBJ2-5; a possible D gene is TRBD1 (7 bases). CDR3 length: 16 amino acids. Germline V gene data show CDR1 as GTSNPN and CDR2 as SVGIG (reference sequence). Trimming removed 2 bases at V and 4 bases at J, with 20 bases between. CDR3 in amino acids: CAWSPSGTVSGETQYF. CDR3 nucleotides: TGTGCCTGGAGTCCTTCCGGGACAGTTAGCGGAGAGACCCAGTACTTC.

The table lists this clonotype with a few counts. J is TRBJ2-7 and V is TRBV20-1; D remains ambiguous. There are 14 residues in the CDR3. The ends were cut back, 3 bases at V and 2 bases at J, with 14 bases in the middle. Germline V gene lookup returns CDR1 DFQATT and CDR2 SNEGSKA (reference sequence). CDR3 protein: CSARLDPRPYEQYF. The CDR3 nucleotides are TGCAGTGCTAGGTTAGACCCTCGCCCCTACGAGCAGTACTTC.

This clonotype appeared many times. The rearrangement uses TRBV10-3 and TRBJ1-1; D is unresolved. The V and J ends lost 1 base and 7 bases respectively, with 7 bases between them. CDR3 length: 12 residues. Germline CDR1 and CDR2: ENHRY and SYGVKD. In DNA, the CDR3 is TGTGCCATCAGTGAGTGGACGGGTGAAGCTTTCTTT. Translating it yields CAISEWTGEAFF.

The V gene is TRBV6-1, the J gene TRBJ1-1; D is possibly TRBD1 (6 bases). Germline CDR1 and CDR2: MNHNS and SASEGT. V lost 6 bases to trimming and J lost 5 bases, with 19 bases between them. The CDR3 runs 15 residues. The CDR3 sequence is CASRLNGGADTEAFF. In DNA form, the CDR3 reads TGTGCCAGCAGACTAAACGGGGGGGCGGATACTGAAGCTTTCTTT.

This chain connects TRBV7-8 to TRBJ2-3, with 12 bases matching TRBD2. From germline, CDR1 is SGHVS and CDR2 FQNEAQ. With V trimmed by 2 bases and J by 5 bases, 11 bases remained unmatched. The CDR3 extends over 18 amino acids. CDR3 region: CASSLSLSLAGGQDTQYF. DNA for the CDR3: TGTGCCAGCAGCTTATCGCTTTCCCTAGCGGGGGGGCAAGATACGCAGTATTTT.

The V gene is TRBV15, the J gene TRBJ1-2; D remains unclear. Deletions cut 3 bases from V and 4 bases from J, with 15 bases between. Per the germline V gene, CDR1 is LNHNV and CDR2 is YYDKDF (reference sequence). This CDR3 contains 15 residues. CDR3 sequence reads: CATSRGRGLGYGYTF. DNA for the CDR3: TGTGCCACCAGCAGGGGGAGAGGGCTCGGCTATGGCTACACCTTC.

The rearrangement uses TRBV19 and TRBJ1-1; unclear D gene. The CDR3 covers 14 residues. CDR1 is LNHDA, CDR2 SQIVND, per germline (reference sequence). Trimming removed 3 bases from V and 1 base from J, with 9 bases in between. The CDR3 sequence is CASSIEGRNTEAFF. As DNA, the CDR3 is TGTGCCAGTAGTATCGAGGGCCGGAACACTGAAGCTTTCTTT.